These T cell receptor beta chains were read from a single sample in a study of shared clonotypes between healthy human individuals. Profiled with immunoSEQ multiplex PCR; TCRdb holds only in-frame clones, not every one. The table lists 980,000 or so clones, less than 85% of them singletons. Input material: memory CD4+ T cells sorted from blood. All receptors come from a man between 18 and 29 years old in good health. Both conserved end residues are part of each CDR3. The D gene is left open where the match is weak. Clone size appears in some rows only: once, few, many, or a class for an expanded clone.

V: TRBV7-2
size: NA
J: TRBJ2-1
D: NA
CDR3: CASRLGGSGAGRNEQFF
DNA: TGTGCCAGCAGATTAGGGGGGAGCGGGGCAGGACGGAATGAGCAGTTCTTC

V: TRBV30
size: NA
J: TRBJ1-2
D: NA
CDR3: CAWRIDRNYGYTF
DNA: TGTGCCTGGAGGATTGACCGTAACTATGGCTACACCTTC

V: TRBV2
size: NA
J: TRBJ1-4
D: NA
CDR3: CASSGRGINEKLFF
DNA: TGTGCCAGCAGTGGAAGAGGGATTAATGAAAAACTGTTTTTT

V: TRBV28
size: NA
J: TRBJ1-1
D: NA
CDR3: CASSFREKEAFF
DNA: TGTGCCAGCAGCTTCAGAGAAAAGGAAGCTTTCTTT

V: TRBV27
size: NA
J: TRBJ1-2
D: NA
CDR3: CASSFSPFAGYTF
DNA: TGTGCCAGCAGTTTTTCGCCATTCGCTGGCTACACCTTC

V: TRBV5-6
size: few
J: TRBJ2-7
D: NA
CDR3: CASSSVARGSYEQYF
DNA: TGTGCCAGCAGCTCTGTCGCCAGGGGAAGTTACGAGCAGTACTTC

V: TRBV18
size: NA
J: TRBJ2-3
D: NA
CDR3: CASSPPLSTDTQYF
DNA: TGTGCCAGCTCACCCCCCCTCAGCACAGATACGCAGTATTTT

V: TRBV6-5
size: NA
J: TRBJ2-5
D: NA
CDR3: CASGKSRIIQETQYF
DNA: TGTGCCAGCGGAAAGTCCCGGATAATCCAAGAGACCCAGTACTTC

V: TRBV7-7
size: NA
J: TRBJ2-3
D: NA
CDR3: CASSLVGSPTDTQYF
DNA: TGTGCTAGCAGCTTAGTGGGGTCCCCTACAGATACGCAGTATTTT

V: TRBV5-1
size: NA
J: TRBJ2-3
D: TRBD2
CDR3: CASSGGTSGSTDTQYF
DNA: TGCGCCAGCAGCGGCGGGACTAGCGGAAGCACAGATACGCAGTATTTT

V: TRBV9
size: NA
J: TRBJ2-3
D: NA
CDR3: CASSAQILDTQYF
DNA: TGTGCCAGCAGCGCCCAAATCTTAGATACGCAGTATTTT

V: TRBV5-3
size: NA
J: TRBJ2-7
D: TRBD2
CDR3: CARSSPPQNSGRDRYEQYF
DNA: TGTGCCAGAAGCTCCCCACCCCAAAATAGCGGGAGGGACAGATACGAGCAGTACTTC

V: TRBV10-3
size: NA
J: TRBJ2-6
D: TRBD1
CDR3: CASHRDRGFSGANVLTF
DNA: TGTGCCAGCCACCGGGACAGGGGTTTCTCTGGGGCCAACGTCCTGACTTTC

V: TRBV27
size: NA
J: TRBJ2-1
D: TRBD2
CDR3: CASSLSIGALAGGLNEQFF
DNA: TGTGCCAGCAGTTTATCTATTGGGGCCCTAGCGGGAGGGCTTAATGAGCAGTTCTTC

V: TRBV30
size: NA
J: TRBJ2-4
D: TRBD2
CDR3: CAWSVQRGDFRVGAKNIQYF
DNA: TGTGCCTGGAGTGTTCAGCGGGGGGATTTTCGGGTAGGGGCCAAAAACATTCAGTACTTC

V: TRBV2
size: few
J: TRBJ1-6
D: NA
CDR3: CASSESRIEISPLHF
DNA: TGTGCCAGCAGTGAATCTAGGATTGAGATTTCACCCCTCCACTTT

V: TRBV7-2
size: NA
J: TRBJ2-3
D: NA
CDR3: CASSRGGSGGTDTQYF
DNA: TGTGCCAGCAGCCGCGGTGGTAGCGGCGGCACAGATACGCAGTATTTT

V: TRBV30
size: NA
J: TRBJ2-1
D: NA
CDR3: CAWSGAAYNEQFF
DNA: TGTGCCTGGAGTGGAGCAGCCTACAATGAGCAGTTCTTC

V: TRBV4-1
size: NA
J: TRBJ1-1
D: TRBD1
CDR3: CASSQRTTGGRTEAFF
DNA: TGCGCCAGCAGCCAACGAACTACAGGGGGTAGGACTGAAGCTTTCTTT

V: TRBV18
size: NA
J: TRBJ1-1
D: NA
CDR3: CASSPGKTEAFF
DNA: TGTGCCAGCTCACCAGGCAAAACTGAAGCTTTCTTT

V: TRBV7-2
size: NA
J: TRBJ2-7
D: NA
CDR3: CASSLAGSYEQYF
DNA: TGTGCCAGCAGCTTAGCAGGCTCCTACGAGCAGTACTTC

V: TRBV10-3
size: NA
J: TRBJ1-2
D: TRBD1
CDR3: CAISWTGDRNGYTF
DNA: TGTGCCATCAGTTGGACTGGGGACAGGAATGGCTACACCTTC

V: TRBV5-6
size: NA
J: TRBJ2-2
D: NA
CDR3: CASSSQGIAVGELFF
DNA: TGTGCCAGCAGCTCACAGGGGATAGCGGTCGGGGAGCTGTTTTTT

V: TRBV23-1
size: NA
J: TRBJ1-5
D: NA
CDR3: CASRQANQPQHF
DNA: TGCGCCAGCAGACAAGCAAATCAGCCCCAGCATTTT

V: TRBV5-1
size: NA
J: TRBJ2-7
D: TRBD2
CDR3: CASSGLIAGHEQYF
DNA: TGCGCCAGCAGCGGGTTGATAGCGGGCCACGAGCAGTACTTC

V: TRBV28
size: NA
J: TRBJ1-4
D: NA
CDR3: CASSPLSEKLFF
DNA: TGTGCCAGCAGTCCTCTTAGTGAAAAACTGTTTTTT

V: TRBV7-2
size: NA
J: TRBJ2-7
D: TRBD1
CDR3: CASSRTGQGAYEQYF
DNA: TGTGCCAGCAGCCGTACGGGGCAGGGGGCCTACGAGCAGTACTTC

V: TRBV6-5
size: NA
J: TRBJ1-2
D: NA
CDR3: CASSYSRQGGYTF
DNA: TGTGCCAGCAGTTACTCGCGTCAGGGCGGCTACACCTTC

V: TRBV2
size: NA
J: TRBJ1-1
D: NA
CDR3: CASRAAPGAFF
DNA: TGTGCCAGCAGGGCGGCACCGGGAGCTTTCTTT

V: TRBV28
size: few
J: TRBJ2-2
D: TRBD2
CDR3: CASSLLAGVGTGELFF
DNA: TGTGCCAGCAGCTTACTAGCGGGAGTTGGGACCGGGGAGCTGTTTTTT

V: TRBV5-1
size: NA
J: TRBJ1-2
D: NA
CDR3: CASSSAGGYTF
DNA: TGCGCCAGCAGCTCGGCAGGAGGCTACACCTTC

V: TRBV5-8
size: NA
J: TRBJ1-3
D: TRBD1
CDR3: CASSPGQTFSTGNTIYF
DNA: TGTGCCAGCAGCCCGGGACAGACTTTTTCTACTGGAAACACCATATATTTT

V: TRBV5-1
size: NA
J: TRBJ2-1
D: TRBD1
CDR3: CASSFRTGDEQFF
DNA: TGCGCCAGCAGCTTCCGGACAGGGGATGAGCAGTTCTTC

V: TRBV9
size: NA
J: TRBJ1-6
D: NA
CDR3: CASSVEGVWNSPLHF
DNA: TGTGCCAGCAGCGTAGAGGGGGTCTGGAATTCACCCCTCCACTTT

V: TRBV11-2
size: few
J: TRBJ2-1
D: TRBD1
CDR3: CASSSTQGARVIF
DNA: TGTGCCAGCAGCTCTACGCAGGGGGCGCGAGTAATCTTC

V: TRBV5-4
size: NA
J: TRBJ1-1
D: TRBD1
CDR3: CASSSDRVNTEAFF
DNA: TGTGCCAGCAGCTCGGACAGGGTGAACACTGAAGCTTTCTTT

V: TRBV18
size: NA
J: TRBJ2-5
D: NA
CDR3: CASSRYRGSQETQYF
DNA: TGTGCCAGCTCCCGTTACCGGGGGTCGCAAGAGACCCAGTACTTC

V: TRBV7-8
size: NA
J: TRBJ2-1
D: NA
CDR3: CASSQDGSNNEQFF
DNA: TGTGCCAGCAGCCAAGACGGTAGCAACAATGAGCAGTTCTTC

V: TRBV7-2
size: NA
J: TRBJ1-3
D: TRBD1
CDR3: CASATGSGAGNTIYF
DNA: TGTGCCAGCGCGACAGGGTCAGGGGCTGGAAACACCATATATTTT

V: TRBV7-2
size: NA
J: TRBJ2-5
D: NA
CDR3: CASSFGGAETQYF
DNA: TGTGCCAGCAGCTTCGGGGGAGCGGAGACCCAGTACTTC

V: TRBV5-1
size: NA
J: TRBJ2-5
D: TRBD1
CDR3: CASSVTGVQETQYF
DNA: TGCGCCAGCAGCGTGACAGGGGTCCAAGAGACCCAGTACTTC

V: TRBV4-3
size: many
J: TRBJ2-7
D: NA
CDR3: CASSQDRAGFYEQYF
DNA: TGCGCCAGCAGCCAAGATAGGGCAGGATTTTACGAGCAGTACTTC

V: TRBV6-6
size: few
J: TRBJ1-5
D: NA
CDR3: CASSYESNQPQHF
DNA: TGTGCCAGCAGTTACGAATCTAATCAGCCCCAGCATTTT

V: TRBV28
size: NA
J: TRBJ1-6
D: NA
CDR3: CASSSSGQSSTSPLHF
DNA: TGTGCCAGCAGTTCCTCGGGCCAGTCGTCAACTTCACCCCTCCACTTT

V: TRBV19
size: NA
J: TRBJ1-5
D: NA
CDR3: CASTQIGVKNQPQHF
DNA: TGTGCCAGTACCCAAATTGGAGTAAAGAATCAGCCCCAGCATTTT

V: TRBV14
size: NA
J: TRBJ2-2
D: TRBD1
CDR3: CASSRLTGLTTGELFF
DNA: TGTGCCAGCAGCCGCCTGACAGGGTTGACCACCGGGGAGCTGTTTTTT

V: TRBV7-8
size: NA
J: TRBJ2-3
D: NA
CDR3: CASSFSKKGLTDTQYF
DNA: TGTGCCAGCAGTTTCTCCAAGAAGGGGCTCACAGATACGCAGTATTTT

V: TRBV7-9
size: few
J: TRBJ2-5
D: NA
CDR3: CASSLRLVSQETQYF
DNA: TGTGCCAGCAGCTTACGTTTAGTTAGCCAAGAGACCCAGTACTTC

V: TRBV2
size: NA
J: TRBJ1-1
D: NA
CDR3: CASSASGNTEAFF
DNA: TGTGCCAGCAGCGCTTCGGGGAACACTGAAGCTTTCTTT

V: TRBV29-1
size: NA
J: TRBJ2-3
D: NA
CDR3: CSVVLDADTQYF
DNA: TGCAGCGTTGTACTAGATGCAGATACGCAGTATTTT